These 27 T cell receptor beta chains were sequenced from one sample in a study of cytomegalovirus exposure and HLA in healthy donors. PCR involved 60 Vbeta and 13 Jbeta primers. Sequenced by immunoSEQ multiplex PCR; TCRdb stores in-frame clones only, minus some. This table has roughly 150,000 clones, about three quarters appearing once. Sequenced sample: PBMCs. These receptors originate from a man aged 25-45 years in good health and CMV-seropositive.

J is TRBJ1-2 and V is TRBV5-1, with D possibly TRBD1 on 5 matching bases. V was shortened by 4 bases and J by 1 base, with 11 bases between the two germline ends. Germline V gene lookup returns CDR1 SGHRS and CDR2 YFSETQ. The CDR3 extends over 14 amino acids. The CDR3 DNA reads TGCGCCAGCAGCCCGGGGGGGGGTAACTATGGCTACACCTTC. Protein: CASSPGGGNYGYTF.

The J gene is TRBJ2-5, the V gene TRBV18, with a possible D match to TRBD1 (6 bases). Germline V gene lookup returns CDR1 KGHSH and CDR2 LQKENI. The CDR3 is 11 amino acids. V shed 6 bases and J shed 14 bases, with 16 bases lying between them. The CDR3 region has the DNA TGTGCCAGCTCCGCGAGCCGGGACATCTACTTC. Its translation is CASSASRDIYF.

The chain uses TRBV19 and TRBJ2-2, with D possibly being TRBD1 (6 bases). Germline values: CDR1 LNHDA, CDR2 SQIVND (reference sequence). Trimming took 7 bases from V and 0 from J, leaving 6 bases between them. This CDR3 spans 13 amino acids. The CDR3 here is CASTGANTGELFF. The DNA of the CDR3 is TGTGCCAGTACAGGGGCGAACACCGGGGAGCTGTTTTTT.

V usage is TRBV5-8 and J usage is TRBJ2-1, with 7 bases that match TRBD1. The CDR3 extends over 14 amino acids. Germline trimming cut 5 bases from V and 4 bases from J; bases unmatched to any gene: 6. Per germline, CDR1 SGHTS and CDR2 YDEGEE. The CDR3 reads CASSIRDRYNEQFF. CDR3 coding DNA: TGTGCCAGCAGTATCCGGGACAGATACAATGAGCAGTTCTTC.

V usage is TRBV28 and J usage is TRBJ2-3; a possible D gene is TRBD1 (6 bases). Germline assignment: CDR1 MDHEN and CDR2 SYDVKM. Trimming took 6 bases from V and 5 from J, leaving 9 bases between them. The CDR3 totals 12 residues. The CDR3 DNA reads TGTGCCAGCAGGGCAGGGGTAGATACGCAGTATTTT. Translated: CASRAGVDTQYF. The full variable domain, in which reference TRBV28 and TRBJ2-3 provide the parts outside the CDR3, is DVKVTQSSRYLVKRTGEKVFLECVQDMDHENMFWYRQDPGLGLRLIYFSYDVKMKEKGDIPEGYSVSREKKERFSLILESASTNQTSMYLCASRAGVDTQYFGPGTRLTVL.

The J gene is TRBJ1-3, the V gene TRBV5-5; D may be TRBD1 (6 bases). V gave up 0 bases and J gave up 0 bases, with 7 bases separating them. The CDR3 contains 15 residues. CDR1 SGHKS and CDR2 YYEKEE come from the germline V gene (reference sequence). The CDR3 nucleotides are TGTGCCAGCAGCTTGGAGGGGGACTCTGGAAACACCATATATTTT. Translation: CASSLEGDSGNTIYF.

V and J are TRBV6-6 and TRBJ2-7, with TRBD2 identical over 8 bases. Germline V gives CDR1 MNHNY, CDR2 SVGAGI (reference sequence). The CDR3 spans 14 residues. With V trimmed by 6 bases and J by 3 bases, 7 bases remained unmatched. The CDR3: CASSLSGSIYEQYF. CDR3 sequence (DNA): TGTGCCAGCAGCCTAAGCGGGAGTATCTACGAGCAGTACTTC.

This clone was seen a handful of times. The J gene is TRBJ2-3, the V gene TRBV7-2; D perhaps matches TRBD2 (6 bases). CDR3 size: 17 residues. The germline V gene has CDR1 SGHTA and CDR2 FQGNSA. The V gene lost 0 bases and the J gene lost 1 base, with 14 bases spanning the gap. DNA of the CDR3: TGTGCCAGCAGCTTAGCGGATGACGGGAGAGGCACAGATACGCAGTATTTT. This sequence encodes CASSLADDGRGTDTQYF.

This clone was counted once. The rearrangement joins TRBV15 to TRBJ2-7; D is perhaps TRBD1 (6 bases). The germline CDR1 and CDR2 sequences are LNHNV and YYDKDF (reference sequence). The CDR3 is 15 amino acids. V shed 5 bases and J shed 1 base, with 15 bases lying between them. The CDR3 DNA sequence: TGTGCCACCAGCCGCCAAGGGGGAATATCCTACGAGCAGTACTTC. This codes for CATSRQGGISYEQYF.

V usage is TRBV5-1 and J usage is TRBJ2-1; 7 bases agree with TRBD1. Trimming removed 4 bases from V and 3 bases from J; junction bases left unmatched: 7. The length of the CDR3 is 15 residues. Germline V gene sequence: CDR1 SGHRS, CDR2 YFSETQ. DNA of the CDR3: TGCGCCAGCAGCGCCGGACAGGCCGGCTACAATGAGCAGTTCTTC. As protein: CASSAGQAGYNEQFF.

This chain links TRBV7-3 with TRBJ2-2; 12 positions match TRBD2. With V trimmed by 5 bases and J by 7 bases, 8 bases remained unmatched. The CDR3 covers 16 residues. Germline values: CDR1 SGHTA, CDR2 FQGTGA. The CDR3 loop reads CASSPWTSGKVGELFF. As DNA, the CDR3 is TGTGCCAGCAGCCCGTGGACTAGCGGGAAGGTCGGGGAGCTGTTTTTT.

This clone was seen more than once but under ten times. CDR3 in amino acids: CASSVSYPSQQYF. For the CDR3, the DNA is TGTGCCAGCAGCGTATCCTACCCGTCCCAGCAGTACTTC. The J gene is TRBJ2-7, the V gene TRBV9; D not certain. V was cut by 1 base and J by 8 bases, with 13 bases left in between. Germline CDR1 reads SGDLS; CDR2 reads YYNGEE. CDR3 size: 13 residues.

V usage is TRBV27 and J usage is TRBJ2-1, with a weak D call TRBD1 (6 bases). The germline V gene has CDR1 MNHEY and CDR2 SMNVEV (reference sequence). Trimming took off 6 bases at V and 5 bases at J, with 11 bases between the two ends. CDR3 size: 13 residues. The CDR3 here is CASRRGQNNEQFF. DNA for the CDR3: TGTGCCAGCAGACGCGGACAGAACAATGAGCAGTTCTTC.

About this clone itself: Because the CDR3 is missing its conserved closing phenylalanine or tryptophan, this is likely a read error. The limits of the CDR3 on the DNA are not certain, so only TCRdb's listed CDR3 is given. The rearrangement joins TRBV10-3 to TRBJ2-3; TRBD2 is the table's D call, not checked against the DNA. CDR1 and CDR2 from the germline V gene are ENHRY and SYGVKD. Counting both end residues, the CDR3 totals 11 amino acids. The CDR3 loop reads CAIPRRLGRNP.

The CDR3: CAWSVGQRRETQYF. The CDR3 DNA reads TGTGCCTGGAGTGTTGGCCAGCGAAGAGAGACCCAGTACTTC. The rearrangement links TRBV30 to TRBJ2-5, with D hard to call. The CDR3 sequence is 14 residues long. CDR1 and CDR2 from the germline V gene are GTSNPN and SVGIG (reference sequence). V dropped 0 bases and J dropped 4 bases, with 12 bases sitting between them.

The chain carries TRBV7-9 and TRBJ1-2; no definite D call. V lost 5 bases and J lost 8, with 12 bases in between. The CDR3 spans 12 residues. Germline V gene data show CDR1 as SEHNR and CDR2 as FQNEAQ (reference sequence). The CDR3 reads CASSQNLQGYTF. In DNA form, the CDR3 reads TGTGCCAGCAGCCAGAACCTACAGGGCTACACCTTC.

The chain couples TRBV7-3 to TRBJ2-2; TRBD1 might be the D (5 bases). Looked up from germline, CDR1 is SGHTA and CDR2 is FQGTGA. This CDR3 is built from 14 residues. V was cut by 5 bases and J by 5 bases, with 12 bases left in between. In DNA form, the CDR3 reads TGTGCCAGCAGCGCCCCACACAGGACCGGGGAGCTGTTTTTT. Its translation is CASSAPHRTGELFF. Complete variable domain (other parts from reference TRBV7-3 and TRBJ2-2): GAGVSQTPSNKVTEKGKYVELRCDPISGHTALYWYRQSLGQGPEFLIYFQGTGAADDSGLPNDRFFAVRPEGSVSTLKIQRTERGDSAVYLCASSAPHRTGELFFGEGSRLTVL.

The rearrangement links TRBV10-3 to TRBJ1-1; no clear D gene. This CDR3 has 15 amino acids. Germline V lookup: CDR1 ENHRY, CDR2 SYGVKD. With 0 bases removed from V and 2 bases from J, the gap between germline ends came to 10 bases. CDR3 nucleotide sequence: TGTGCCATCAGTGAGTCGTATCCGGGAAACACTGAAGCTTTCTTT. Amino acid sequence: CAISESYPGNTEAFF.

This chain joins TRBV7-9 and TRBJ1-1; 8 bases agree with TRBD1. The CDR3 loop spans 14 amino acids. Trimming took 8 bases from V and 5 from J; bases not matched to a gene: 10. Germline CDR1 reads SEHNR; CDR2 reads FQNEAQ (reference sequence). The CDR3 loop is CASGPQGAGTEAFF. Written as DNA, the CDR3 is TGTGCCAGCGGGCCGCAGGGGGCAGGGACTGAAGCTTTCTTT.

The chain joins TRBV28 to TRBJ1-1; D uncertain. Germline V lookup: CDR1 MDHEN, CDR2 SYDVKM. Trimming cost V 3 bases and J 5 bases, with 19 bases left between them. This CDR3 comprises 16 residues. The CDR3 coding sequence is TGTGCCAGCAGTTTTGAGGGTCGGGGTTTGAGAACTGAAGCTTTCTTT. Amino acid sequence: CASSFEGRGLRTEAFF.

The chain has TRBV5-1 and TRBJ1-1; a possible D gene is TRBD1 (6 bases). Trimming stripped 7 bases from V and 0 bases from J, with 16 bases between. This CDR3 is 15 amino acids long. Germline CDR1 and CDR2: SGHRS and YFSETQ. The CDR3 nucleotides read TGCGCCAGCGGGCAAGGGGGACGGATGAACACTGAAGCTTTCTTT. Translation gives CASGQGGRMNTEAFF.

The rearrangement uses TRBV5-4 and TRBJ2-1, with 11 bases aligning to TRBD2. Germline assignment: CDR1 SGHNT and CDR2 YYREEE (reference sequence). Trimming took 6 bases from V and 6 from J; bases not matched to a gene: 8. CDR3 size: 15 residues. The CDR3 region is CASNNSGRAINEQFF. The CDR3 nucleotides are TGTGCCAGCAACAATAGCGGGAGGGCCATCAATGAGCAGTTCTTC.

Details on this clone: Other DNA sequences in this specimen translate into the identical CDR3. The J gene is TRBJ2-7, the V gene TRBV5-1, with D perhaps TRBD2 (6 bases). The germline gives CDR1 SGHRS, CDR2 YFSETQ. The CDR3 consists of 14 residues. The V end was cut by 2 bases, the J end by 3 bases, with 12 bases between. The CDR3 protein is CASSLAGTDYEQYF. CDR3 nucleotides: TGCGCCAGCAGCTTAGCCGGGACTGACTACGAGCAGTACTTC.

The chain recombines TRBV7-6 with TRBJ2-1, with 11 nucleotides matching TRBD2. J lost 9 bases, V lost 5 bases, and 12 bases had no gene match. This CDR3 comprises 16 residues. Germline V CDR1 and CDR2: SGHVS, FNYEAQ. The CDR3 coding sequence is TGTGCCAGCAGCGCCTCTAGCGGGAGGACGGATAGTGAGCAGTTCTTC. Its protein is CASSASSGRTDSEQFF.

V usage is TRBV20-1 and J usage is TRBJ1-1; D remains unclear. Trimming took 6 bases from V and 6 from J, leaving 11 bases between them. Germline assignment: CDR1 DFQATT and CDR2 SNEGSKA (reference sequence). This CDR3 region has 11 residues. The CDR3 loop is CSAGKEAEAFF. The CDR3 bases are TGCAGTGCGGGAAAGGAGGCTGAAGCTTTCTTT.

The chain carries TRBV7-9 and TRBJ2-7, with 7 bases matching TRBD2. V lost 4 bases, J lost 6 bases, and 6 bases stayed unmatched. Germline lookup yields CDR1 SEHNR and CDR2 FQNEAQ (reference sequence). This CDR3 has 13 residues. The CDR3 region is CASSSAGGSEQYF. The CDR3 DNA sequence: TGTGCCAGCAGCTCGGCGGGCGGGAGCGAGCAGTACTTC.

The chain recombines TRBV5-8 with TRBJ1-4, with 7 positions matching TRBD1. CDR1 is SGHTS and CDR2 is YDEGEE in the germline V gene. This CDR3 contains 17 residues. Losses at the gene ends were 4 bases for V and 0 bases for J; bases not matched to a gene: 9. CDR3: CASSAYRQGPTNEKLFF. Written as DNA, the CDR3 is TGTGCCAGCAGCGCCTATCGACAGGGACCAACTAATGAAAAACTGTTTTTT.